This entry is about one T cell receptor (beta chain). This clonotype was recorded many times. Its antigen target is currently unknown. The record has no base qualities; no much larger clone is one base away. Stable Graves' hyperthyroidism was defined as the absence of progression to ophthalmopathy over 18 months of follow-up. The hyperthyroidism patients were between 18 and 65 years old and newly diagnosed, with a disease duration of less than 2 months. The study excluded patients with uncontrolled infections, other autoimmune diseases, pregnancy or lactation. Diagnoses were established on the basis of clinical symptoms, serum thyroxine and TRAb, thyroid ultrasound, and orbital computed tomography. Ficoll-Paque density gradient centrifugation was used to isolate PBMCs from approximately 10 ml of fresh peripheral blood. Trizol reagent was used to extract total RNA, and RNA quality was then checked on an Agilent 2100 Bioanalyzer.

The TCR beta CDR3 regions were amplified from the RNA transcripts. The first round of RT-PCR for the TCR CDR3 was performed with the HTBI primer set and the Qiagen OneStep RT-PCR kit. A second multiplex PCR round built the libraries, followed by size selection and purification. Sequencing of the libraries was done on an Illumina HiSeq2000 using paired-end 100 bp reads. As for the original processing: Raw data were processed with SOAPnuke, discarding reads with adapters, uncalled bases, mean Phred below 15, or no exact constant-primer or identifier match. High-quality paired reads were merged with COPE v1.2.5, and unique nucleotide sequences were defined as clonotypes. Clonotypes were aligned to IMGT TRBV, TRBD and TRBJ reference segments using MiTCR v1.1. The analysis was restricted to V-J combinations with a frequency above 0.0001, which together covered over 99% of the repertoires. The TCS score was defined as F50 (clonal expansion) divided by E x V (chaos), with BLOSUM62-based TCRdist calculated between CDR3 peptides within each V-J. Welch's t-statistics and random forest reduced just over 500 V-J features to 13, which were used in a naive Bayes classifier (R e1071). Using fastp at Q25 and MiXCR, TCRdb reprocessed the public reads and kept productive beta chains. Entries are consolidated by CDR3 protein sequence, retaining the most common genes and DNA. These V and J calls are TCRdb output, not the study's own analysis. This sample holds around 200,000 distinct CDR3 sequences; approximately 20% were observed only once. The ten largest clonotypes hold approximately 40% of the sample.

This entry is derived from a study of T cells in Graves' hyperthyroidism and ophthalmopathy (dated by TCRdb to between 2018 and 2021). Some background on the complete study: Peripheral blood samples were taken at the time of initial diagnosis, prior to any treatment. To identify TCR V-J signatures that set the groups apart, the researchers used a discovery cohort of about a hundred patients, made up of about 44 with Graves' ophthalmopathy and 57 with stable Graves' hyperthyroidism. Thyroid tissue and blood T-cell repertoires from about six Graves' hyperthyroidism patients were also compared in the study. According to the paper, TCR Vbeta CDR3 sequencing was carried out on more than 120 peripheral blood samples, which came from some 41 ophthalmopathy, some 73 hyperthyroidism and approximately 17 progressor patients. An independent validation cohort of around 19 hyperthyroidism patients and approximately 17 patients who later progressed to ophthalmopathy tested prospective prediction of ophthalmopathy. For training and testing, the approximately 97 patients in the discovery cohort were randomly divided in a 7:3 ratio. Following sampling, methimazole starting at 30 mg daily was given to hyperthyroidism patients, and high-dose intravenous methylprednisolone was given to ophthalmopathy patients. Findings and caveats that apply to the study as a whole: During validation, the model predicted progression to ophthalmopathy a median of around 7 months ahead of onset, with around 71% sensitivity and 72% to 85% specificity. Most expanded thyroid clonotypes (frequency above 0.001) were also detected in blood, a finding suggesting that blood repertoires may reflect thyroid immune responses. A model built on a 13 V-J signature distinguished ophthalmopathy from stable hyperthyroidism, reaching 85% to 90% sensitivity and about 81% specificity in cross-validation and 80%/75% in testing. Sample size was not statistically predetermined, and blinding of investigators to group allocation was not performed.

Looking up the germline V gene yields CDR1 SGHTA and CDR2 FQGNSA. V is shortened by 3 bases, J by 4 bases, and the region joining them spans 7 bases. Including the terminal cysteine and phenylalanine, the CDR3 comprises 13 residues. The CDR3 DNA has 39 bases and is translated from base 1. The material sequenced was blood. The TCR originated in a man aged 40-50 years with Graves' hyperthyroidism. Recombination linked TRBV7-2 to TRBJ1-5; no D gene is confidently identified. The CDR3 amino acid sequence is: CASSFAVNQPQHF. The nucleotides are TGTGCCAGCAGCTTCGCGGTTAATCAGCCCCAGCATTTT.